This T cell receptor (delta chain) came from a study of DNA immune sequencing with unique molecular identifiers. The overall study: Genomic DNA came from γδ T cells magnetically enriched from buffy coats. The sample holds FACS-enriched γδ T cells from PBMC. Roughly 93 ng enriched γδ T-cell DNA was sequenced versus around 1 ug non-enriched DNA.

After removal of 0 bases from V and 2 bases from J, the junction contained 6 bases not matched to a gene. The V gene's germline CDR1 is GEAIGNYY and CDR2 EKD. The CDR3 has 16 residues. A 32-plex genomic DNA assay used primers for all 8 TRDV and 4 TRDJ genes. A 12-nucleotide UMI was added during around 3 barcoding PCR cycles before adapter PCR. TCRdb reprocessed the multiplex PCR reads through CATT. Of under 6,000 delta-chain clones listed, under 13% are singletons. This clone was seen at least ten times. Its target is not known. Study conclusions and caveats: The most frequent TRD pairing among healthy donor clonotypes was TRDV2-TRDJ1.

This receptor was identified in a human donor in good health. The chain has TRDV2 and TRDJ1, with TRDD3 matching 9 bases. The sequenced sample consisted of gamma-delta T cells enriched from blood buffy coat, or unenriched PBMCs (not recorded which). CDR3 coding DNA: TGTGCCTGTGACACCGTAGGGGATACGCGTACCGATAAACTCATCTTT. This gives the protein CACDTVGDTRTDKLIF.